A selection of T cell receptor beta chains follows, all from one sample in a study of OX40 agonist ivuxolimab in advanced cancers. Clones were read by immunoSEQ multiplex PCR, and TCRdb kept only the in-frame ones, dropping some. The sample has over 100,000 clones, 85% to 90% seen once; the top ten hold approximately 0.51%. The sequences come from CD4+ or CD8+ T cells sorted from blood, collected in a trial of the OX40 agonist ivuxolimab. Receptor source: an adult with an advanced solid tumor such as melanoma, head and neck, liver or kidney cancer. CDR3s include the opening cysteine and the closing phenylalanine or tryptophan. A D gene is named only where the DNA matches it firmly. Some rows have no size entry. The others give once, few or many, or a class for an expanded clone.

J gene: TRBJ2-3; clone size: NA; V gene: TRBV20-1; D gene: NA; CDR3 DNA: TGCAGCGCTTACAGCGATACGCAGTATTTT; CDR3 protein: CSAYSDTQYF
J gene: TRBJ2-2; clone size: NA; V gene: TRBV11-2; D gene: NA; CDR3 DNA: TGTGCCAGCAGCCCAATCCGGGGGCCTGCCGGGGAGCTGTTTTTT; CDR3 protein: CASSPIRGPAGELFF
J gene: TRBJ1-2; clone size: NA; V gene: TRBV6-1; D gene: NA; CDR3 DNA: TGTGCCAGCAGTGAATATGGTCGCAGCAACTATGGCTACACCTTC; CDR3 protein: CASSEYGRSNYGYTF
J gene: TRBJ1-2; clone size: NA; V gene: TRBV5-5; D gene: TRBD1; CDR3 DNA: TGTGCCAGCAGGTCGGACAGGGTGGAAGGCTACACCTTC; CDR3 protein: CASRSDRVEGYTF
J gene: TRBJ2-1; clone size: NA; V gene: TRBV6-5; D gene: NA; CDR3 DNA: TGTGCCAGCATCGGGCAGTACAATGAGCAGTTCTTC; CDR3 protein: CASIGQYNEQFF
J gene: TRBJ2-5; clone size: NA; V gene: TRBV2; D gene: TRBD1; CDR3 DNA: TGTGCCAGCAGTAGGGACAGGGGAGAGACCCAGTACTTC; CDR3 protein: CASSRDRGETQYF
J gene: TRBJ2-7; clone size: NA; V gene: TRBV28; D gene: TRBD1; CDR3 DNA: TGTGCCAGCAGGCGACAGGGGGCTGTTATAGGCTACGAGCAGTACTTC; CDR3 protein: CASRRQGAVIGYEQYF
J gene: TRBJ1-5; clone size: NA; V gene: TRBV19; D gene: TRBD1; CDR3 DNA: TGTGCCAGTAATACGGGACAGGCTTATAGCAATCAGCCCCAGCATTTT; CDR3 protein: CASNTGQAYSNQPQHF
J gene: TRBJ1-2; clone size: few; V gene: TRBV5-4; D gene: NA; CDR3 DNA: TGTGCCAGCAGCTTACGGGGGACTAACTATGGCTACACCTTC; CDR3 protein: CASSLRGTNYGYTF
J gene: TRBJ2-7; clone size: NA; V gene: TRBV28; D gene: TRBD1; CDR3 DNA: TGTGCCAGCATTCACCCCACCGGGACAGGGGTTAACGAGCAGTACTTC; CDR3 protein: CASIHPTGTGVNEQYF
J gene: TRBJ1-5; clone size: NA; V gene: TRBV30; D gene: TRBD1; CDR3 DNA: TGTGCCTGGAGTGTACAGGGGGCGGGCAATCAGCCCCAGCATTTT; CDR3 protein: CAWSVQGAGNQPQHF
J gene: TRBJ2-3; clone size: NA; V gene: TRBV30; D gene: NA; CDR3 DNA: TGTGCCTGGAATTCGAGGGGACACTCCCAGGCAGATACGCAGTATTTT; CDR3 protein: CAWNSRGHSQADTQYF
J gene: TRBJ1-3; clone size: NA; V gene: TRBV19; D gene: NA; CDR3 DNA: TGTGCCAGTAGTATAGGACCCCGGCGAAGCTCTGGAAACACCATATATTTT; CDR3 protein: CASSIGPRRSSGNTIYF
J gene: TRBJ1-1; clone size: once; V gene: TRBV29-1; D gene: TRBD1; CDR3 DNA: TGCAGCGTTGAAGACAGGGGGAGGAACACTGAAGCTTTCTTT; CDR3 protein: CSVEDRGRNTEAFF
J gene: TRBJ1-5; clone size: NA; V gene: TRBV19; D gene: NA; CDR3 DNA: TGTGCCAGTACAGAGGGAGGGGGCAATCAGCCCCAGCATTTT; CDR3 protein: CASTEGGGNQPQHF
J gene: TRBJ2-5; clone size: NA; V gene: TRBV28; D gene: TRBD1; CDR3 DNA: TGTGCCAGCAGAAATATAGGGGGGACAGGAAATTTGAAAGAGACCCAGTACTTC; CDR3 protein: CASRNIGGTGNLKETQYF
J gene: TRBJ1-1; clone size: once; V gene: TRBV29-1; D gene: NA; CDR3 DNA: TGCAGCGTTGTCAAACTGAACACTGAAGCTTTCTTT; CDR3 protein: CSVVKLNTEAFF
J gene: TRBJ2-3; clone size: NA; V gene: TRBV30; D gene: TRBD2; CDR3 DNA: TGTGCCTGGGCCTCGGGACTAGCGGGGGGAGATACGCAGTATTTT; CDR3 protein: CAWASGLAGGDTQYF
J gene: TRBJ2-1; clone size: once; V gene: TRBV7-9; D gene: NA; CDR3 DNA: TGTGCCAGCAGCTTATCGGGAGACAATGAGCAGTTCTTC; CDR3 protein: CASSLSGDNEQFF
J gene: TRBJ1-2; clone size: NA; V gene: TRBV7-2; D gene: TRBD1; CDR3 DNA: TGTGCCAGCAGCTCCCAGGACAGGAGGCAATACGGCTACACCTTC; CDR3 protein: CASSSQDRRQYGYTF
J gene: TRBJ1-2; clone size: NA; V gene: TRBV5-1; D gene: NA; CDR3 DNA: TGCGCCAGCAGCTTGGAACGGCAGAACTATGGCTACACCTTC; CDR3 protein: CASSLERQNYGYTF
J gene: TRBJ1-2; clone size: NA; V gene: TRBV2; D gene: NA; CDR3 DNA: TGTGCCACCCCCGGGGGGAGTGGCTACACCTTC; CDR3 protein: CATPGGSGYTF
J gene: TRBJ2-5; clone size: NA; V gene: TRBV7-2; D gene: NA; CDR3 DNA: TGTGCCAGCAGCCCCCGACAGGGAGGGGAGACCCAGTACTTC; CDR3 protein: CASSPRQGGETQYF
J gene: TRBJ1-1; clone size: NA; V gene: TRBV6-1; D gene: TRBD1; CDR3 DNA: TGTGCCAGCAAGCCCCTCAGGGGGACGAACACTGAAGCTTTCTTT; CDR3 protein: CASKPLRGTNTEAFF
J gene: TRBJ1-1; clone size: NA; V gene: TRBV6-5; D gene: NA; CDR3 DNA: TGTGCCAGCAGTTCTTTTTCGGGGGCTGAAGCTTTCTTT; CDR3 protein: CASSSFSGAEAFF
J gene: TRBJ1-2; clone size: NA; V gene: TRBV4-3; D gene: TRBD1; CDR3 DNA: TGCGCCAGCAGCCCTACCAGGGGGCCGCAAGGCTACACCTTC; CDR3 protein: CASSPTRGPQGYTF
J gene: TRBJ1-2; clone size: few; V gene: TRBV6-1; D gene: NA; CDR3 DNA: TGTGCCAGCAGTGACAAGGGTTGGATAGGCACCTTC; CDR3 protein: CASSDKGWIGTF
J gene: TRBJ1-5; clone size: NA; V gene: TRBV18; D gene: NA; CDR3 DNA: TGTGCCAGCTCACCGGACAGACTACAGCCCCAGCATTTT; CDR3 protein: CASSPDRLQPQHF
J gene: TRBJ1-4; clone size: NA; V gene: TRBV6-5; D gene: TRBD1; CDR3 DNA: TGTGCCAGCAGCCGGACAGGGGCTAATGAAAAACTGTTTTTT; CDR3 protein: CASSRTGANEKLFF
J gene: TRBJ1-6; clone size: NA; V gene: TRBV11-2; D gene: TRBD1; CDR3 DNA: TGTGCCAGCAGCCCCCGGACAGGGGGTGGTTCACCCCTCCACTTT; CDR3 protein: CASSPRTGGGSPLHF
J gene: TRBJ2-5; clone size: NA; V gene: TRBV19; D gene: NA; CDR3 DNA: TGTGCCAGTAGTAGGAACGGCGGGGAGACCCAGTACTTC; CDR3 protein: CASSRNGGETQYF
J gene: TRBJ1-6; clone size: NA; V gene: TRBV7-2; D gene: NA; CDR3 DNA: TGTGCCAGCAGCCGACCCTATGGACCCCTCCACTTT; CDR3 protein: CASSRPYGPLHF
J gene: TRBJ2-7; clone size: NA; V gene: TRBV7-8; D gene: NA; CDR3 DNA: TGTGCCAGCAGCGAAGGGAACGGTCCCTCCTACGAGCAGTACTTC; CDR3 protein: CASSEGNGPSYEQYF
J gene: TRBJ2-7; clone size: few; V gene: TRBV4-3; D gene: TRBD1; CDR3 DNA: TGCGCCAGCAGCCTGGGACAGCTAGACGAGCAGTACTTC; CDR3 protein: CASSLGQLDEQYF
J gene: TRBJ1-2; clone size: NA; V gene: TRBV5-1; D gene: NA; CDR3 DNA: TGCGCCAGCAGCTTGGTGATGGGGGACTATGGCTACACCTTC; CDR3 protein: CASSLVMGDYGYTF
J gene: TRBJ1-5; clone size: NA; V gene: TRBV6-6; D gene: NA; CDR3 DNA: TGTGCCAGCAGTACCGGGACGAACGGTCAGCCCCAGCATTTT; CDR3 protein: CASSTGTNGQPQHF
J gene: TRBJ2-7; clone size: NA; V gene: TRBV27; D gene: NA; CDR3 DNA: TGTGCCAGCAGTTTATCGATTGGACGCTACGAGCAGTACTTC; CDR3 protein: CASSLSIGRYEQYF